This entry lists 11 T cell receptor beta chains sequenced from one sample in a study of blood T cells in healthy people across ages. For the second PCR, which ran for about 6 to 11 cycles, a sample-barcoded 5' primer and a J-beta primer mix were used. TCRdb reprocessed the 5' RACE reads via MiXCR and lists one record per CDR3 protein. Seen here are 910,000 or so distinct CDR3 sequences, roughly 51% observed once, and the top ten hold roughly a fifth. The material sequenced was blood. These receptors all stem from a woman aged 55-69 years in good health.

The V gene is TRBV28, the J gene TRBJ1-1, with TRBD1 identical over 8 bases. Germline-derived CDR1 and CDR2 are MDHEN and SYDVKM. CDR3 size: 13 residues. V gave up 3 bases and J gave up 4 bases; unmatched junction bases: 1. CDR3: CASSFQGATEAFF. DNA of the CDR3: TGTGCCAGCAGTTTCCAGGGGGCCACTGAAGCTTTCTTT. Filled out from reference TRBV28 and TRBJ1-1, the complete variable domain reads DVKVTQSSRYLVKRTGEKVFLECVQDMDHENMFWYRQDPGLGLRLIYFSYDVKMKEKGDIPEGYSVSREKKERFSLILESASTNQTSMYLCASSFQGATEAFFGQGTRLTVV.

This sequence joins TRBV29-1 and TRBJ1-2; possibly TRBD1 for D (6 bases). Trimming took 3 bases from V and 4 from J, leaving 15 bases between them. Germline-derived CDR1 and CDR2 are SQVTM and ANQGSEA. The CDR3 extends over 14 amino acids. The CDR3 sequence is CSVDLGGKGYGYTF. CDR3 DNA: TGCAGCGTTGACCTAGGGGGAAAGGGCTATGGCTACACCTTC.

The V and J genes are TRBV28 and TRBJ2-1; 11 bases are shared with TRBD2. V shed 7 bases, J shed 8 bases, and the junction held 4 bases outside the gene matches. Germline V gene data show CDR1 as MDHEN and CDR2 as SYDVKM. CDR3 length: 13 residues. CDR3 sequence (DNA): TGTGCCAGCAAACTAGCGGGAGCAGATGAGCAGTTCTTC. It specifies CASKLAGADEQFF.

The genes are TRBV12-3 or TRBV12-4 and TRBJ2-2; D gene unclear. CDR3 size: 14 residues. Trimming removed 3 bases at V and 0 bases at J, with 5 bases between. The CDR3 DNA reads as TGTGCCAGCAGTTTGTGGCCGAACACCGGGGAGCTGTTTTTT. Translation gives CASSLWPNTGELFF.

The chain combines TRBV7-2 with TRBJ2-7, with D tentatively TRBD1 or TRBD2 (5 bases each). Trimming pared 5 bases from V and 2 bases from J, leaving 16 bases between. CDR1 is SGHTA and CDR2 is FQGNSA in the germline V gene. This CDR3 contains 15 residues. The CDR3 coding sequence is TGTGCCAGCAGCCCCTACGAGGTGGGGGCCTACGAGCAGTACTTC. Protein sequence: CASSPYEVGAYEQYF.

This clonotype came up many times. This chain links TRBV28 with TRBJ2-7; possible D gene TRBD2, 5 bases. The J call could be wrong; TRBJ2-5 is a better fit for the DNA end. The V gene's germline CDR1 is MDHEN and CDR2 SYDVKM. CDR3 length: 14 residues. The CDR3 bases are TGTGCCAGCAGCCTTGAGCGCGGGCGGCAGACCCAGTACTTC. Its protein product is CASSLERGRQTQYF.

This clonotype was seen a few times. The CDR3 here is CASRGMGSPLHF. CDR3 bases: TGTGCCAGCAGGGGGATGGGTTCACCCCTCCACTTT. The chain couples TRBV27 to TRBJ1-6, with unresolved D. From germline, CDR1 is MNHEY and CDR2 SMNVEV (reference sequence). V gave up 6 bases and J gave up 9 bases, with 9 bases separating them. The CDR3 covers 12 residues.

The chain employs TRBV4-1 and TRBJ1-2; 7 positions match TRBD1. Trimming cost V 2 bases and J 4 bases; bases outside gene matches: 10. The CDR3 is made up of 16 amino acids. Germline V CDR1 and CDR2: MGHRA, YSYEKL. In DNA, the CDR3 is TGCGCCAGCAGCCAACCATTTGACAGGGTGGGCTATGGCTACACCTTC. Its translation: CASSQPFDRVGYGYTF.

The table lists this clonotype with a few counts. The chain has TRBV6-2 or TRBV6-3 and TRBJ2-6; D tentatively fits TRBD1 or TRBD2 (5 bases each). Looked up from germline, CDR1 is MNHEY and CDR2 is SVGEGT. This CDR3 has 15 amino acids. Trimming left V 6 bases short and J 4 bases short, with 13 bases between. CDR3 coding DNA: TGTGCCAGCAGATCCGCCGGGGCCGGGGCCAACGTCCTGACTTTC. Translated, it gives CASRSAGAGANVLTF.

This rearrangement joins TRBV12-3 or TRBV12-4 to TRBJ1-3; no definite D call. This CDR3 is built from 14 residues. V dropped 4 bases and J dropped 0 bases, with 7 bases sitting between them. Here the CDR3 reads CASSWQSSGNTIYF. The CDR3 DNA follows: TGTGCCAGCAGTTGGCAAAGCTCTGGAAACACCATATATTTT.

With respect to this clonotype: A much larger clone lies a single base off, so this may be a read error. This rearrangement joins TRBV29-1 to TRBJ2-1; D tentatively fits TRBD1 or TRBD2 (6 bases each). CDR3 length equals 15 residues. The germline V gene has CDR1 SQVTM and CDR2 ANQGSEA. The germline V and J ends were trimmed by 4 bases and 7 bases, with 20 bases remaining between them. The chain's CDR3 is CSVVWRPGAQNEQFF. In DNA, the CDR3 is TGCAGCGTTGTGTGGAGGCCGGGGGCGCAGAATGAGCAGTTCTTC.